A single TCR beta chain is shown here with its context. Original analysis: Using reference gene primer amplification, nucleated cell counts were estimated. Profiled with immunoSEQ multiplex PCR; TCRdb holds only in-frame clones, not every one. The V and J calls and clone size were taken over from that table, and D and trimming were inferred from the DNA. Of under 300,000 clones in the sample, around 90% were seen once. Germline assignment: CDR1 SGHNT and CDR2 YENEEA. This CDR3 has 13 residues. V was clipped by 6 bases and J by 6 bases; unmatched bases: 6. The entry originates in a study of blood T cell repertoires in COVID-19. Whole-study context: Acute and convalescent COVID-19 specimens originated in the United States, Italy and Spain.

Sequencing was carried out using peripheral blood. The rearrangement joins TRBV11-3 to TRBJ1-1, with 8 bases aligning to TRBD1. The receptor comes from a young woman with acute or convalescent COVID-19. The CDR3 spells CASSDRGSAEAFF. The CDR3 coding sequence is TGTGCCAGCAGTGACAGGGGCTCGGCTGAAGCTTTCTTT.